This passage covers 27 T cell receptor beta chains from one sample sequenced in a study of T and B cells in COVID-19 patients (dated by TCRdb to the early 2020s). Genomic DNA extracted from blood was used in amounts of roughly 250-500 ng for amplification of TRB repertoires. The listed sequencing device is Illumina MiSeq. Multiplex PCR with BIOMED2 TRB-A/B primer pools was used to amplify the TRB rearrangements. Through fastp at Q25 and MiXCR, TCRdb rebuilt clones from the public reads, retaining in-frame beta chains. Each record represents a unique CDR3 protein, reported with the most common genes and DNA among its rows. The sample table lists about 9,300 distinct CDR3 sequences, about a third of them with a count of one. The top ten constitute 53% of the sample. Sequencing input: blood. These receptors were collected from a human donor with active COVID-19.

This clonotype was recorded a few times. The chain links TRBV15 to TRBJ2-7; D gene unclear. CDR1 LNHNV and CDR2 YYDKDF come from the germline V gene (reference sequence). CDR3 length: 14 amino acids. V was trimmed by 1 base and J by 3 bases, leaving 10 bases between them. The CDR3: CATSRGAEIYEQYF. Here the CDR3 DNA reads TGTGCCACCAGCAGAGGGGCGGAAATCTACGAGCAGTACTTC.

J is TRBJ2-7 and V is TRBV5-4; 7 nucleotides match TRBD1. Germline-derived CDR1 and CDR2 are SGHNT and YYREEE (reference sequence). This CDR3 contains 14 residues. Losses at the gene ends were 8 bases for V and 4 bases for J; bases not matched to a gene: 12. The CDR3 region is CASRPGTALYEQYF. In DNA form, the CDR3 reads TGTGCCAGTAGGCCCGGGACAGCTTTATACGAGCAGTACTTC. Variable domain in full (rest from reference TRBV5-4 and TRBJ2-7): ETGVTQSPTHLIKTRGQQVTLRCSSQSGHNTVSWYQQALGQGPQFIFQYYREEENGRGNFPPRFSGLQFPNYSSELNVNALELDDSALYLCASRPGTALYEQYFGPGTRLTVT.

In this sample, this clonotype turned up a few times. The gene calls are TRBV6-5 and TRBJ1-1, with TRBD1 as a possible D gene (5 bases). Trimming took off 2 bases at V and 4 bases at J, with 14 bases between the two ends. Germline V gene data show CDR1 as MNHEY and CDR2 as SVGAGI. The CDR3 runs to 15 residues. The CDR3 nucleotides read TGTGCCAGCAGTTACGCACCCCAGACAGCCACTGAAGCTTTCTTT. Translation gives CASSYAPQTATEAFF.

DNA for the CDR3: TGTGCCAGTAGTGGACGGGGGACAGGTCAGTCCTACAATGAGCAGTTCTTC. Its translation: CASSGRGTGQSYNEQFF. V usage is TRBV19 and J usage is TRBJ2-1; 8 bases line up with TRBD1. CDR1 and CDR2 (germline): LNHDA, SQIVND (reference sequence). After removal of 5 bases from V and 1 base from J, the junction contained 10 bases not matched to a gene. The CDR3 is 17 residues long.

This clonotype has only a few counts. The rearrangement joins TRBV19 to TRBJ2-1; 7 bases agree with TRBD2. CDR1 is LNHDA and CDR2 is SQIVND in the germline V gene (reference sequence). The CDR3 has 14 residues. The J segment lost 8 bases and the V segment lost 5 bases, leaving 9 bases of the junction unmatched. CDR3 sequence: CASSLGGGRDEQFF. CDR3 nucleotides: TGTGCCAGTAGTCTGGGGGGGGGAAGGGATGAGCAGTTCTTC.

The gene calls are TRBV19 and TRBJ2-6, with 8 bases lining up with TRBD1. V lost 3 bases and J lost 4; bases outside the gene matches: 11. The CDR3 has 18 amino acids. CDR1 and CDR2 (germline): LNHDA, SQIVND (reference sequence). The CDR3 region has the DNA TGTGCCAGTAGTATGGGTCAGGGGGCAAGGAGGGGGGCCAACGTCCTGACTTTC. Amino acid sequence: CASSMGQGARRGANVLTF.

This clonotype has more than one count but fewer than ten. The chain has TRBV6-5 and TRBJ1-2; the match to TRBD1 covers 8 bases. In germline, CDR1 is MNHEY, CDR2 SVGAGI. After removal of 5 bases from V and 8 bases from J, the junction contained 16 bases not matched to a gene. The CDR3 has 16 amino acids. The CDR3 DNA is TGTGCCAGCAGTCCGACAGGGGCGAAGGTTTCTGTCGGCTACACCTTC. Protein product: CASSPTGAKVSVGYTF.

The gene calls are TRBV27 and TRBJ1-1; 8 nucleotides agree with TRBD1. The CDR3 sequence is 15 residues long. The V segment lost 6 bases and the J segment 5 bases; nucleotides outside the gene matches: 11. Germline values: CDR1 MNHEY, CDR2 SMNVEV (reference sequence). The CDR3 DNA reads TGTGCCAGCAGAAAGTCGGACAGGGTAGGGACTGAAGCTTTCTTT. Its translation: CASRKSDRVGTEAFF.

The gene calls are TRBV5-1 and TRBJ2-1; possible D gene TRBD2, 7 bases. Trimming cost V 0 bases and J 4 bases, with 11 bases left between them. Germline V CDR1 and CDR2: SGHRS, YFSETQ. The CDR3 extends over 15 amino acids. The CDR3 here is CASSLVGGPYNEQFF. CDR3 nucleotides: TGCGCCAGCAGCTTGGTCGGGGGGCCTTACAATGAGCAGTTCTTC.

In DNA, the CDR3 is TGTGCCAGCTCACCTTTTCGACTCGGCCACGGGGGCAATCAGCCCCAGCATTTT. It specifies CASSPFRLGHGGNQPQHF. The chain employs TRBV18 and TRBJ1-5; D not certain. Trimming took off 3 bases at V and 2 bases at J, with 20 bases between the two ends. The CDR3 extends over 18 amino acids. The germline V gene has CDR1 KGHSH and CDR2 LQKENI.

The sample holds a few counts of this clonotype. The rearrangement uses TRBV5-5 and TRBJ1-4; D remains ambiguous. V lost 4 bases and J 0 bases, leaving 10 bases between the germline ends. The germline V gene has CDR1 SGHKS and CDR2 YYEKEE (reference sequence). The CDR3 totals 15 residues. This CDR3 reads CASSPYYSTNEKLFF. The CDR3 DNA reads TGTGCCAGCAGCCCGTACTACTCAACTAATGAAAAACTGTTTTTT.

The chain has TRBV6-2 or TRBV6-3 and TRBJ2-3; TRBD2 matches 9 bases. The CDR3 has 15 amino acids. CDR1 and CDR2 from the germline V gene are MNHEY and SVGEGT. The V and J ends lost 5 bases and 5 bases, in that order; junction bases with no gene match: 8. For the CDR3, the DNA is TGTGCCAGCAGTCCGAGCGGGAGGTTTAAAGATACGCAGTATTTT. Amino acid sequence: CASSPSGRFKDTQYF.

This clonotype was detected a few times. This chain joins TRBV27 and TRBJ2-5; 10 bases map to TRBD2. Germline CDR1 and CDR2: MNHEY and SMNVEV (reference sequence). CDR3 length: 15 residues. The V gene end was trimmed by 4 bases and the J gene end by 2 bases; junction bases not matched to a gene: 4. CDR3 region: CASSWGSGGQETQYF. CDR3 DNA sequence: TGTGCCAGCAGTTGGGGTAGCGGGGGGCAAGAGACCCAGTACTTC.

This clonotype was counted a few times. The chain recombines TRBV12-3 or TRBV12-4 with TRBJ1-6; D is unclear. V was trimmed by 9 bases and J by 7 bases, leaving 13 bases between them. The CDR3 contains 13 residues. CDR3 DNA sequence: TGTGCCAGTTCGGGAGGGAACAATTCACCCCTCCACTTT. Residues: CASSGGNNSPLHF.

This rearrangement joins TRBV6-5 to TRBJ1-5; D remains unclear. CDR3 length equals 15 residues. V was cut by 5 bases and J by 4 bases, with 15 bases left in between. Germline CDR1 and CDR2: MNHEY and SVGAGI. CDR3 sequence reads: CASSEQHGPNQPQHF. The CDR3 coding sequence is TGTGCCAGCAGTGAACAACACGGCCCGAATCAGCCCCAGCATTTT.

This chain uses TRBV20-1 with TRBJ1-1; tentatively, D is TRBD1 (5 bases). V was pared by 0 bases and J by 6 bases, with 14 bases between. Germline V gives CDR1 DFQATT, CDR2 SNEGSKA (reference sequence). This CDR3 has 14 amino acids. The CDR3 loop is CSARESRAIAEAFF. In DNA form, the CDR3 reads TGCAGTGCTAGAGAATCCAGGGCTATCGCTGAAGCTTTCTTT.

CDR3 sequence (DNA): TGTGCCAGCAGTGAAGTTCCTGCAGCTTCCTATGGCTACACCTTC. As protein: CASSEVPAASYGYTF. The rearrangement joins TRBV6-1 to TRBJ1-2; D not resolved. The CDR3 has 15 residues. Trimming pared 1 base from V and 4 bases from J, leaving 13 bases between. CDR1 is MNHNS, CDR2 SASEGT, per germline.

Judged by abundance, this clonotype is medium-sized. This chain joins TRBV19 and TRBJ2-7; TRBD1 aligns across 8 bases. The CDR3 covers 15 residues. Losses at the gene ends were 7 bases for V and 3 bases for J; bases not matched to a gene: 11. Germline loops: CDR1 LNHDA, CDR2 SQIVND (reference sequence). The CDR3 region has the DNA TGTGCCAGTACCTCGGACAGGGCCGGAGACTACGAGCAGTACTTC. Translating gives CASTSDRAGDYEQYF. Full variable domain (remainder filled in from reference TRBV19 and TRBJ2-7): DGGITQSPKYLFRKEGQNVTLSCEQNLNHDAMYWYRQDPGQGLRLIYYSQIVNDFQKGDIAEGYSVSREKKESFPLTVTSAQKNPTAFYLCASTSDRAGDYEQYFGPGTRLTVT.

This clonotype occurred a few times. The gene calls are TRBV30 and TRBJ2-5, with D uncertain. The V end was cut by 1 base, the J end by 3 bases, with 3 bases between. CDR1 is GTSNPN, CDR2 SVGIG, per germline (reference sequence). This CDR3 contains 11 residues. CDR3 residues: CAWSGEETQYF. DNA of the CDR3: TGTGCCTGGAGTGGCGAAGAGACCCAGTACTTC.

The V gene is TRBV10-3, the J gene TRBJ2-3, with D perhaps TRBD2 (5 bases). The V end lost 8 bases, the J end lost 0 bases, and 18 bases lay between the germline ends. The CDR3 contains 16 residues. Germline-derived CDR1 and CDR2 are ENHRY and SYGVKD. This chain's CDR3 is CAIGVGGGGSTDTQYF. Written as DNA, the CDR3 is TGTGCCATCGGGGTAGGAGGAGGCGGTAGCACAGATACGCAGTATTTT.

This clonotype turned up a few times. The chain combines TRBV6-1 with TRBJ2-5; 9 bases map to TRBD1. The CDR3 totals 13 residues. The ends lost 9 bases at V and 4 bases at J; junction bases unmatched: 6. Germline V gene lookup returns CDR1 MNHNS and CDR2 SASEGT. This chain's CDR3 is CASSGTGTETQYF. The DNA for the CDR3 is TGTGCCAGTTCCGGGACAGGGACAGAGACCCAGTACTTC.

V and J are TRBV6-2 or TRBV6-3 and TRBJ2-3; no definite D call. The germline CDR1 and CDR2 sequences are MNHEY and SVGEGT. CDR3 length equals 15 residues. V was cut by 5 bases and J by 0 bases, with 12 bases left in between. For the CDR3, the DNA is TGTGCCAGCAGTGCTCCATCCTCTAGCACAGATACGCAGTATTTT. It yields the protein CASSAPSSSTDTQYF.

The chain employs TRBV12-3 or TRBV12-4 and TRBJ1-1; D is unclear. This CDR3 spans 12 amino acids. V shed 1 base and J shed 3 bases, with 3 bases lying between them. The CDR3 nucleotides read TGTGCCAGCAGTTTAGGAGACACTGAAGCTTTCTTT. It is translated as CASSLGDTEAFF.

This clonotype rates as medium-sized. The CDR3 DNA reads as TGTGCCAGTAGGGCACAGGGGGCAGGACTGTTTTTT. Protein sequence: CASRAQGAGLFF. This rearrangement joins TRBV19 to TRBJ1-4; TRBD1 aligns across 9 bases. Germline V gives CDR1 LNHDA, CDR2 SQIVND (reference sequence). J lost 13 bases, V lost 6 bases, and 6 bases had no gene match. CDR3 size: 12 residues.

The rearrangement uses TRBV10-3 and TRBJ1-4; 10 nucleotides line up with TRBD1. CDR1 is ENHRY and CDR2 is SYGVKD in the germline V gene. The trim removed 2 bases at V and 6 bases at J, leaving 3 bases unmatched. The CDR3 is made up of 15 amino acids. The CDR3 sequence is CAISEAGTGDEKLFF. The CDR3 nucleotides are TGTGCCATCAGTGAGGCCGGGACAGGGGATGAAAAACTGTTTTTT.

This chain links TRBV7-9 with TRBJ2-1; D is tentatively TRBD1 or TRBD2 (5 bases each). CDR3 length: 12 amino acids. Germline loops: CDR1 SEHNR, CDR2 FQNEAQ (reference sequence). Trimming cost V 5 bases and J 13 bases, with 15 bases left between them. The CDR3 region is CASSLLRDGQFF. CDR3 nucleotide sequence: TGTGCCAGCAGCCTTCTCCGGGACGGACAGTTCTTC.

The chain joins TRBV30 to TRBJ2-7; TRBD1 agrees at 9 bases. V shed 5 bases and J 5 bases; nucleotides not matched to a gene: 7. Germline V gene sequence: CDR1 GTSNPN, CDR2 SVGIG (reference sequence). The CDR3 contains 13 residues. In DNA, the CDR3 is TGTGCCTGGGCCTCCGGGACAGGGAACGAGCAGTACTTC. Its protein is CAWASGTGNEQYF.